Following are 9 T cell receptor beta chains from one sample sequenced in a study of PD-1 blockade in classical Hodgkin lymphoma. Method: immunoSEQ multiplex PCR; TCRdb's copy keeps in-frame clones and lacks some. The sample has about 58,000 clones, approximately 90% seen once. Autologous stem cell transplantation was followed by relapse in every patient, and brentuximab vedotin exposure varied. This specimen consisted of peripheral blood mononuclear cells (PBMCs), obtained before the second cycle of nivolumab. These receptors originate from a human donor with classical Hodgkin lymphoma.

The V gene is TRBV5-1, the J gene TRBJ1-4; D gene uncertain. The germline CDR1 and CDR2 sequences are SGHRS and YFSETQ. V dropped 3 bases and J dropped 4 bases, with 16 bases sitting between them. The CDR3 is 16 residues long. The CDR3, as DNA: TGCGCCAGCAGCTCGATGTTGGCCGAGGATAATGAAAAACTGTTTTTT. Protein product: CASSSMLAEDNEKLFF.

The V call is TRBV4-1, the J call TRBJ1-2, with TRBD1 as a possible D gene (6 bases). Germline values: CDR1 MGHRA, CDR2 YSYEKL. The CDR3 is 18 amino acids. V lost 4 bases, J lost 2 bases, and 23 bases lay in between. CDR3: CASSPPGDEKSQNYGYTF. CDR3 bases: TGCGCCAGCAGCCCCCCAGGGGACGAAAAGTCCCAAAACTATGGCTACACCTTC.

The chain recombines TRBV19 with TRBJ1-4, with a possible D match to TRBD1 (5 bases). The CDR3 is made up of 13 amino acids. From germline, CDR1 is LNHDA and CDR2 SQIVND (reference sequence). V was trimmed by 7 bases and J by 7 bases, leaving 13 bases between them. The CDR3 sequence is CASTEGSSEKLFF. Here the CDR3 DNA reads TGTGCCAGTACCGAGGGGTCGAGTGAAAAACTGTTTTTT. The variable domain in full, completed from reference TRBV19 and TRBJ1-4, reads DGGITQSPKYLFRKEGQNVTLSCEQNLNHDAMYWYRQDPGQGLRLIYYSQIVNDFQKGDIAEGYSVSREKKESFPLTVTSAQKNPTAFYLCASTEGSSEKLFFGSGTQLSVL.

The chain has TRBV7-2 and TRBJ1-1; 12 bases agree with TRBD1. V was pared by 4 bases and J by 10 bases, with 13 bases of the junction left unmatched. Germline assignment: CDR1 SGHTA and CDR2 FQGNSA. This CDR3 is 16 amino acids long. The chain's CDR3 is CASSSPPRDRGQGAFF. Here the CDR3 DNA reads TGTGCCAGCAGCTCTCCTCCCCGGGACAGGGGGCAGGGAGCTTTCTTT.

The rearrangement uses TRBV6-5 and TRBJ1-3, with D tentatively TRBD1 (6 bases). The CDR3 runs to 14 residues. The germline CDR1 and CDR2 sequences are MNHEY and SVGAGI. V lost 6 bases to trimming and J lost 1 base, with 10 bases between them. CDR3 loop: CASRTTGSGNTIYF. The CDR3 DNA follows: TGTGCCAGCAGAACTACAGGGTCTGGAAACACCATATATTTT.

The V and J genes are TRBV6-4 and TRBJ2-7; 8 nucleotides match TRBD1. With 3 bases clipped from V and 0 bases from J, the junction kept 7 bases outside the gene matches. The CDR3 runs to 16 residues. Germline lookup yields CDR1 MRHNA and CDR2 SNTAGT. The CDR3 DNA follows: TGTGCCAGCAGTGAAATGACAGGGGCACCCTCCTACGAGCAGTACTTC. Residues: CASSEMTGAPSYEQYF.

CDR3 region: CASDGEESYEQYF. DNA of the CDR3: TGTGCCAGCGACGGGGAAGAATCCTACGAGCAGTACTTC. This rearrangement joins TRBV2 to TRBJ2-7; TRBD2 is a possible D gene (5 bases). Germline CDR1 SNHLY, CDR2 FYNNEI. V was shortened by 8 bases and J by 1 base, with 12 bases between the two germline ends. The CDR3 extends over 13 amino acids.

The V call is TRBV4-3, the J call TRBJ2-4, with D perhaps matching TRBD1 or TRBD2 (5 bases each). The CDR3 extends over 15 amino acids. V lost 3 bases and J 8 bases, leaving 17 bases between the germline ends. Germline CDR1 and CDR2: LGHNA and YSLEER. The CDR3 reads CASSQDSLQGDIQYF. The DNA of the CDR3 is TGCGCCAGCAGCCAGGACTCCCTACAAGGGGACATTCAGTACTTC.

The rearrangement joins TRBV7-9 to TRBJ2-7; 9 bases line up with TRBD2. Germline trimming cut 4 bases from V and 4 bases from J; bases unmatched to any gene: 11. The CDR3 contains 16 residues. Germline assignment: CDR1 SEHNR and CDR2 FQNEAQ (reference sequence). The CDR3 DNA reads as TGTGCCAGCAGCTGGTCGCCTAGCGGGAACTCGTACGAGCAGTACTTC. Its protein is CASSWSPSGNSYEQYF.